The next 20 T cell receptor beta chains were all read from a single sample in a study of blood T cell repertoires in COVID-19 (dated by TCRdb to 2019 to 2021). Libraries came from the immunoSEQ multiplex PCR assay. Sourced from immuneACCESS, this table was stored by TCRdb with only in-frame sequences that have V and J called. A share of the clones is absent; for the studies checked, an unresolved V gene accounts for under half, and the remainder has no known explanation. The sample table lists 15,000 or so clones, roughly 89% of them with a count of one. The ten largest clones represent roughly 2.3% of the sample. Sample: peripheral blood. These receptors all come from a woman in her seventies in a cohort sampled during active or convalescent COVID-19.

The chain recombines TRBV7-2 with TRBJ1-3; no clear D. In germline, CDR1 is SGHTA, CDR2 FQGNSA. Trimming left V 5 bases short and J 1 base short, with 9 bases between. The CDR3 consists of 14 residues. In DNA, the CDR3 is TGTGCCAGCAGCGTCGGTATTTCTGGAAACACCATATATTTT. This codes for CASSVGISGNTIYF.

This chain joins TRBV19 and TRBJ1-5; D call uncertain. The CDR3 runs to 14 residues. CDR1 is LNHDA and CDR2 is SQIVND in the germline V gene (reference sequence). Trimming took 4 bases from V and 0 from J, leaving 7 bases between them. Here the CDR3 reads CASSSQNSNQPQHF. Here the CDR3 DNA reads TGTGCCAGTAGTAGCCAGAATAGCAATCAGCCCCAGCATTTT.

The CDR3 reads CASSEQLSGNTIYF. As DNA, the CDR3 is TGTGCCAGTAGCGAACAGCTCTCTGGAAACACCATATATTTT. V is TRBV19 and J is TRBJ1-3; D is undetermined. The germline V gene encodes CDR1 LNHDA and CDR2 SQIVND (reference sequence). V gave up 6 bases and J gave up 0 bases, with 9 bases separating them. This CDR3 spans 14 amino acids. Filled out from reference TRBV19 and TRBJ1-3, the complete variable domain reads DGGITQSPKYLFRKEGQNVTLSCEQNLNHDAMYWYRQDPGQGLRLIYYSQIVNDFQKGDIAEGYSVSREKKESFPLTVTSAQKNPTAFYLCASSEQLSGNTIYFGEGSWLTVV.

CDR3 protein: CAISLTGNYAETQYF. The DNA of the CDR3 is TGTGCCATCAGTTTGACAGGGAATTACGCAGAGACCCAGTACTTC. The V and J genes are TRBV10-3 and TRBJ2-5; TRBD1 matches 7 bases. This CDR3 comprises 15 residues. Germline V gene sequence: CDR1 ENHRY, CDR2 SYGVKD. V lost 5 bases, J lost 4 bases, and 10 bases stayed unmatched.

The CDR3 sequence: CASSRGGQGKGYGYTF. The CDR3 nucleotides read TGTGCCAGCAGTAGGGGGGGACAGGGAAAAGGCTATGGCTACACCTTC. The rearrangement joins TRBV28 to TRBJ1-2; 9 bases line up with TRBD1. The trim removed 5 bases at V and 4 bases at J, leaving 11 bases unmatched. Per the germline V gene, CDR1 is MDHEN and CDR2 is SYDVKM. The CDR3 spans 16 residues.

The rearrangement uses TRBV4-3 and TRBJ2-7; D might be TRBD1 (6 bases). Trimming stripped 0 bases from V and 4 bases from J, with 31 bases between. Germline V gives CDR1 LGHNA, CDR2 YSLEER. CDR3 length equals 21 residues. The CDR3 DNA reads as TGCGCCAGCAGCCAAGAAGGGGGAGTAGGGGACGCACGAAGCCGAGGGTACGAGCAGTACTTC. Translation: CASSQEGGVGDARSRGYEQYF.

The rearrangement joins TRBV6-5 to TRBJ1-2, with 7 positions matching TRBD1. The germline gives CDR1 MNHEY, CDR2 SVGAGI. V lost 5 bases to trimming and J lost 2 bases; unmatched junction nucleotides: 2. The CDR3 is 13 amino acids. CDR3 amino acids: CASSLQGNYGYTF. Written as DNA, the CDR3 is TGTGCCAGCAGTCTACAGGGGAACTATGGCTACACCTTC.

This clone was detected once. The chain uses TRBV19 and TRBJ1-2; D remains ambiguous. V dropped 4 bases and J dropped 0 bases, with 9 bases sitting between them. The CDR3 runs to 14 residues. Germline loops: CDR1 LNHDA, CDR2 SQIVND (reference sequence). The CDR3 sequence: CASSTSTSNYGYTF. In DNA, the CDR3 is TGTGCCAGTAGTACCAGTACATCTAACTATGGCTACACCTTC.

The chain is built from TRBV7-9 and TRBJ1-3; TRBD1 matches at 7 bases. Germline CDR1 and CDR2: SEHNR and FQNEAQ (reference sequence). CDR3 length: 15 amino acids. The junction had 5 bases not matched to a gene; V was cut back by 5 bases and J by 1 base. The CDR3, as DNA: TGTGCCAGCAGCGTAAACAGGGGTTCTGGAAACACCATATATTTT. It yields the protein CASSVNRGSGNTIYF.

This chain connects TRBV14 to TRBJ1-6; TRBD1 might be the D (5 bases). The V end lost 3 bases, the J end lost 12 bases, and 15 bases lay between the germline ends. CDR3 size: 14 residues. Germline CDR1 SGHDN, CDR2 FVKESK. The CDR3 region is CASSQYTRVRPLHF. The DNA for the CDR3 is TGTGCCAGCAGCCAGTACACCAGGGTCAGACCCCTCCACTTT.

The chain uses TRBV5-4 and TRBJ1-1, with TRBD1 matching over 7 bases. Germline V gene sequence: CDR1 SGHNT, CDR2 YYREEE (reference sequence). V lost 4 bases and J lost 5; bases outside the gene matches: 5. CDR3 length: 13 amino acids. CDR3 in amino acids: CASSAGGRTEAFF. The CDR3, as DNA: TGTGCCAGCAGCGCAGGGGGTCGGACTGAAGCTTTCTTT.

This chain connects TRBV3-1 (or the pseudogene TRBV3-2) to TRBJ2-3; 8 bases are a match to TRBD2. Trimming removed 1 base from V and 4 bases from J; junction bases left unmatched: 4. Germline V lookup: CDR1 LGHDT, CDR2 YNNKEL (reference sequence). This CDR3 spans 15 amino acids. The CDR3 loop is CASSQAGGKADTQYF. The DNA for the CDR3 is TGTGCCAGCAGCCAAGCGGGGGGGAAAGCAGATACGCAGTATTTT.

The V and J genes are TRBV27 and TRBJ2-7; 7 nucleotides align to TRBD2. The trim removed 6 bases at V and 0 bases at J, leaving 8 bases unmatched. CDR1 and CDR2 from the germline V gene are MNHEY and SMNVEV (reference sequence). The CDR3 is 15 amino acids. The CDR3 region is CASRVAGLSSYEQYF. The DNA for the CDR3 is TGTGCCAGCAGGGTAGCGGGTTTAAGCTCCTACGAGCAGTACTTC.

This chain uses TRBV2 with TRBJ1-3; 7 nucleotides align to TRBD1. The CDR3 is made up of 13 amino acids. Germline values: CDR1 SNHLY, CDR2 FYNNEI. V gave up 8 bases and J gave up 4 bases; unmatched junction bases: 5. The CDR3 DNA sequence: TGTGCCAGCGTTAGGGGGCTGGGAAACACCATATATTTT. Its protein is CASVRGLGNTIYF.

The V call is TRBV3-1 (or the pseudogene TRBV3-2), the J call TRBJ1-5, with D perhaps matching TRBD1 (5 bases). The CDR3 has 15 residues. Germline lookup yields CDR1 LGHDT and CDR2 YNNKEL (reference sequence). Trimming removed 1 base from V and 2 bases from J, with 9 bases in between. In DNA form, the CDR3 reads TGTGCCAGCAGCCAAGGGGGGGGTCGCAATCAGCCCCAGCATTTT. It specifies CASSQGGGRNQPQHF.

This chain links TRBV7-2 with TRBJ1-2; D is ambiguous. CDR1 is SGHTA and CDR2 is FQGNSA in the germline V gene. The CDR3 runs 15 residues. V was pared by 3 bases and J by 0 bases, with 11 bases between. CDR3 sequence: CASSFRRIPNYGYTF. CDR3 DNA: TGTGCCAGCAGCTTCAGGCGCATACCTAACTATGGCTACACCTTC.

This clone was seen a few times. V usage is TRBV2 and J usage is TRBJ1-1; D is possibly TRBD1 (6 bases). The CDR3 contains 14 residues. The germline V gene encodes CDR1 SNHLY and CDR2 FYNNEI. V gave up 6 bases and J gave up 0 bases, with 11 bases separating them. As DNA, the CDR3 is TGTGCCAGCAGGCAGGGGCACCTGAACACTGAAGCTTTCTTT. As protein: CASRQGHLNTEAFF.

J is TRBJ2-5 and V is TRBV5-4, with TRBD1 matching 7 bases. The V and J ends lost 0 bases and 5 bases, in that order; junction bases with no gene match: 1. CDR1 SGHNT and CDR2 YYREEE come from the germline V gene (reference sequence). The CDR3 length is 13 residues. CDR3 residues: CASSLARGETQYF. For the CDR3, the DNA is TGTGCCAGCAGCTTGGCCAGGGGGGAGACCCAGTACTTC.

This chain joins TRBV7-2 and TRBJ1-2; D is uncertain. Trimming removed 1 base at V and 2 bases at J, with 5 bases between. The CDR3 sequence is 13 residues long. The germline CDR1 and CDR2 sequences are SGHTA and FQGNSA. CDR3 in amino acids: CASSLGRNYGYTF. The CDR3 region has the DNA TGTGCCAGCAGCTTAGGGCGGAACTATGGCTACACCTTC.

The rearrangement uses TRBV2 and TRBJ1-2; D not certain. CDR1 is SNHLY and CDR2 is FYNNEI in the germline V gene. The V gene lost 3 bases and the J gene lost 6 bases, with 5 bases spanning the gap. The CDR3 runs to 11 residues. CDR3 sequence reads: CASSDPNGYTF. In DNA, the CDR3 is TGTGCCAGCAGTGACCCTAATGGCTACACCTTC.